This TCR beta chain is drawn from a study of cytomegalovirus exposure and HLA in healthy donors. Study-level findings and limits: Diagnosis of cytomegalovirus status made by the classifier reportedly showed high specificity and sensitivity. Earlier analysis found most TCR beta V segments productive about 90% or about 30% of the time. TCR sequences were mostly rare, though some public TCRs occurred in many donors.

This clone was seen just once. Its antigen is still unknown. This PCR relied on a set of 60 Vbeta primers and 13 Jbeta primers. Sequenced by immunoSEQ multiplex PCR; TCRdb stores in-frame clones only, minus some. The sample includes about 220,000 clones, roughly 82% of them seen just once. The origin of this receptor is a man aged 40-49 years in good health and CMV-seropositive. The sample taken for sequencing was PBMCs.

The CDR3 coding sequence is TGTGCCAGCAGTTTATATTTCAGGAACACTGAAGCTTTCTTT. Amino acids: CASSLYFRNTEAFF. V and J are TRBV27 and TRBJ1-1, with D hard to call. From germline, CDR1 is MNHEY and CDR2 SMNVEV (reference sequence). The CDR3 runs to 14 residues. Trimming cost V 1 base and J 1 base, with 7 bases left between them.